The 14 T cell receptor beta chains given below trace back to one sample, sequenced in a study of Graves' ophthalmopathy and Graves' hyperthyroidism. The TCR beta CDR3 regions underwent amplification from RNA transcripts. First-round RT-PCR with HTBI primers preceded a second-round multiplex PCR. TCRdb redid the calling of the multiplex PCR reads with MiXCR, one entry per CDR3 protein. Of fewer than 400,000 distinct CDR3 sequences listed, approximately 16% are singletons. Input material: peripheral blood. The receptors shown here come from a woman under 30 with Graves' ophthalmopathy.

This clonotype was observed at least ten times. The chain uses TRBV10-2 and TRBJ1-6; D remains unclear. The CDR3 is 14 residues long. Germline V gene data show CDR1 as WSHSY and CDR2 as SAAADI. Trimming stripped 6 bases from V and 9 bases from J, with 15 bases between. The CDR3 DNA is TGCGCCAGCAGACCCGGGATCAGCGGTTCACCCCTCCACTTT. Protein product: CASRPGISGSPLHF.

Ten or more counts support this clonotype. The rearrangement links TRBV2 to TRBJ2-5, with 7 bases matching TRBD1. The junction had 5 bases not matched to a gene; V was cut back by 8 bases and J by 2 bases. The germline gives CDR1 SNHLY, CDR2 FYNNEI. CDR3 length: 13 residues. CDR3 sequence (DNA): TGTGCCAGCGGGCAGGGGGAACAAGAGACCCAGTACTTC. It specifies CASGQGEQETQYF.

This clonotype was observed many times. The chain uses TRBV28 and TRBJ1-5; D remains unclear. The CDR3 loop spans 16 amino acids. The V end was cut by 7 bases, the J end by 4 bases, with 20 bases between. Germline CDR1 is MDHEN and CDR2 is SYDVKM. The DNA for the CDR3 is TGTGCCAGCACCCCGGGGATAGGAGGATCAAATCAGCCCCAGCATTTT. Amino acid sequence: CASTPGIGGSNQPQHF.

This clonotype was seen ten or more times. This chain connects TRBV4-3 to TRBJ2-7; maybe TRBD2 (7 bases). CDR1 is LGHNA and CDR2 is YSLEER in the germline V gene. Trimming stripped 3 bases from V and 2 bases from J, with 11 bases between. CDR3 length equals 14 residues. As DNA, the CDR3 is TGCGCCAGCAGCCAGGGCGGGGGCCCCTACGAGCAGTACTTC. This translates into CASSQGGGPYEQYF.

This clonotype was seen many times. For the CDR3, the DNA is TGTGCCTGGAGTGGAGGGGGCAATCAGCCCCAGCATTTT. Translated, it gives CAWSGGGNQPQHF. The chain joins TRBV30 to TRBJ1-5; D is possibly TRBD1 (5 bases). The CDR3 extends over 13 amino acids. Trimming removed 1 base from V and 2 bases from J, with 6 bases in between. The germline CDR1 and CDR2 sequences are GTSNPN and SVGIG (reference sequence).

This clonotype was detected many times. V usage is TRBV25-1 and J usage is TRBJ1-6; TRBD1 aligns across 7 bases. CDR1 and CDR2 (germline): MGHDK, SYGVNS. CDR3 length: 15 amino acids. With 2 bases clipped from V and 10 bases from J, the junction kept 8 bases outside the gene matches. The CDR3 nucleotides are TGTGCCAGCAGTGAACCAGACAGGGAGGACTCACCCCTCCACTTT. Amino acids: CASSEPDREDSPLHF.

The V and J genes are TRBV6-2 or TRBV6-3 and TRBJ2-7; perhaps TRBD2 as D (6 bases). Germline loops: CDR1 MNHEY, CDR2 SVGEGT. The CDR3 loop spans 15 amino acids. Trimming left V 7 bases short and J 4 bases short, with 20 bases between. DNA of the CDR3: TGTGCCAGCACCGGAGCGCGAGGTGGGGGGTACGAGCAGTACTTC. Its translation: CASTGARGGGYEQYF.

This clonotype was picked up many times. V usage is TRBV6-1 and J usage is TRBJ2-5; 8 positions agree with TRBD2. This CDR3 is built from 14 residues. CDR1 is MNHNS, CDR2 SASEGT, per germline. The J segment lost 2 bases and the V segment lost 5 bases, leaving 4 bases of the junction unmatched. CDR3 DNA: TGTGCCAGCAGTAGAGTAGCGGGGCAAGAGACCCAGTACTTC. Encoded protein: CASSRVAGQETQYF.

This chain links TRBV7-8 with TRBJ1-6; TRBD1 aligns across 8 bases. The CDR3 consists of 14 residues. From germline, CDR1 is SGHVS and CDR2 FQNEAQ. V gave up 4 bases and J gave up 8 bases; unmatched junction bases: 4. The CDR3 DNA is TGTGCCAGCAGCTACGGACAGGGCCATTCACCCCTCCACTTT. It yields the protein CASSYGQGHSPLHF.

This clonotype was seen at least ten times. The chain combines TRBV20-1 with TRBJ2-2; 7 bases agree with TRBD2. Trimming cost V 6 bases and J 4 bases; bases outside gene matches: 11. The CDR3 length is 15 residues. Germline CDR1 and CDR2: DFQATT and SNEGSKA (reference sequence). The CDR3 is CSARGAGIVTGELFF. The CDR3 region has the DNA TGCAGTGCCCGCGGAGCGGGGATCGTCACCGGGGAGCTGTTTTTT.

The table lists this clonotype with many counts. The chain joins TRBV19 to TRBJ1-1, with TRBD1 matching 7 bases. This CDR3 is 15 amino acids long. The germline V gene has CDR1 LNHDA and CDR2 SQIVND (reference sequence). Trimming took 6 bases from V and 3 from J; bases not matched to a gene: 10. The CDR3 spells CASSPTGVIDTEAFF. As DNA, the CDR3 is TGTGCCAGTAGCCCAACAGGGGTTATCGACACTGAAGCTTTCTTT.

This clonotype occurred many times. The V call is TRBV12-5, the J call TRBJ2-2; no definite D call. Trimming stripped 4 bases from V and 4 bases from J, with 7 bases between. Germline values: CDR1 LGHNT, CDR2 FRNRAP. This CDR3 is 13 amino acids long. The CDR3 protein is CASGSTFTGELFF. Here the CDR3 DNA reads TGTGCTAGTGGTTCAACATTCACCGGGGAGCTGTTTTTT. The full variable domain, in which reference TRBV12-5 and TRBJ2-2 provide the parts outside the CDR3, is DARVTQTPRHKVTEMGQEVTMRCQPILGHNTVFWYRQTMMQGLELLAYFRNRAPLDDSGMPKDRFSAEMPDATLATLKIQPSEPRDSAVYFCASGSTFTGELFFGEGSRLTVL.

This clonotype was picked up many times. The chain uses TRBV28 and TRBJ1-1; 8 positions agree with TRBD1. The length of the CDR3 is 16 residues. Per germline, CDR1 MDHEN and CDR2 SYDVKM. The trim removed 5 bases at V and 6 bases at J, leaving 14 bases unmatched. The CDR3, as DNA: TGTGCCAGCAGTCTCACCGACAGGGGCTTCCGGTCTGAAGCTTTCTTT. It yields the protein CASSLTDRGFRSEAFF.

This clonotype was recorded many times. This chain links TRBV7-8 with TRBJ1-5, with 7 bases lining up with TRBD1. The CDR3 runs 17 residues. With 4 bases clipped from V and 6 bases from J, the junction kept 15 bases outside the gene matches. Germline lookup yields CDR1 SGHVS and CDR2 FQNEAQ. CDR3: CASSSLLPWQGGQPQHF. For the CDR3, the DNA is TGTGCCAGCAGCTCCCTATTACCGTGGCAGGGGGGTCAGCCCCAGCATTTT.